This T cell receptor (beta chain) came from a study of T cell repertoires in cytomegalovirus infection. Looking at the study overall: HLA-C-restricted CMV epitopes, recently identified, and well-studied HLA-B-restricted ones were used by the study. Study-wide results and caveats: Carriers of CMV and the relevant HLA type were discriminated by public TCR beta frequency.

V lost 5 bases and J lost 2, with 12 bases in between. Germline CDR1 is MNHEY and CDR2 is SVGEGT. This CDR3 spans 14 amino acids. TCRdb analysed the reads with MiXCR anew, one entry per CDR3 protein. The table lists 570,000 or so distinct CDR3 sequences, 40% of them singletons. This clonotype was detected only once. Its antigen is not known. The source is a human donor in good health (CMV status not recorded). Some clones in this sample may be carry-over from other donors' samples. The chain carries TRBV6-2 or TRBV6-3 and TRBJ2-5; D is ambiguous. Sequenced here: cultured PBMCs, sampled from culture after CMV antigen stimulation. DNA of the CDR3: TGTGCCAGCAGTCATCCGGTGGGGCAAGAGACCCAGTACTTC. Residues: CASSHPVGQETQYF.